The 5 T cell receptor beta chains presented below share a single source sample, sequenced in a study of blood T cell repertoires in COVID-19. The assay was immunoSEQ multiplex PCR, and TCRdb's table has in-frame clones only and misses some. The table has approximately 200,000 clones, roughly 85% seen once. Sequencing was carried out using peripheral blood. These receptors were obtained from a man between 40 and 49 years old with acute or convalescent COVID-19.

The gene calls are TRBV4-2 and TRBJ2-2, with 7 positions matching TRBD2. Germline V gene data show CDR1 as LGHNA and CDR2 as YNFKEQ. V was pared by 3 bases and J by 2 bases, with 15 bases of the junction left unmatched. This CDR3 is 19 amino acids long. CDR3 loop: CASSHPQRTSGANTGELFF. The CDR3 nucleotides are TGTGCCAGCAGCCACCCCCAGAGGACAAGCGGGGCCAACACCGGGGAGCTGTTTTTT.

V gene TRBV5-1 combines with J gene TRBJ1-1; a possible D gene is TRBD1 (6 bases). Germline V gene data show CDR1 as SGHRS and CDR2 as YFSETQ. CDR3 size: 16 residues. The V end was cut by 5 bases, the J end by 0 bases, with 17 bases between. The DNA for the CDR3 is TGCGCCAGCAGTCCCGGACAGCCCCTAATGAACACTGAAGCTTTCTTT. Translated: CASSPGQPLMNTEAFF.

CDR3: CASSITGSGTGELFF. CDR3 nucleotides: TGCGCCAGCAGCATCACAGGGAGTGGCACCGGGGAGCTGTTTTTT. V gene TRBV5-1 combines with J gene TRBJ2-2; weak D call: TRBD1 (6 bases). V lost 4 bases and J lost 4, with 14 bases in between. The CDR3 is 15 amino acids. Germline-derived CDR1 and CDR2 are SGHRS and YFSETQ.

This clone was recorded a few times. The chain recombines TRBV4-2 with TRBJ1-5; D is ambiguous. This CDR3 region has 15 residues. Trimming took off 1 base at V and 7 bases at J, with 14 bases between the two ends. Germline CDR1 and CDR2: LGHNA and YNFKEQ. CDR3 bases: TGTGCCAGCAGCCAAGTCTCCGGGGAACGACAGCCCCAGCATTTT. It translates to CASSQVSGERQPQHF.

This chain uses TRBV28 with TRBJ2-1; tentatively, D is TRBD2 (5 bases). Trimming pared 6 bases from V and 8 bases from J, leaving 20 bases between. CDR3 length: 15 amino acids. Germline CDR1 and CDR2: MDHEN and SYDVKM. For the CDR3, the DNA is TGTGCCAGCAGCCAACCGGGCACGGGGATCGATGAGCAGTTCTTC. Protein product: CASSQPGTGIDEQFF.